This T cell receptor beta chain was documented in a study of blood T cells in healthy people across ages. Overall study findings and caveats: Diversity was higher, and naive CD4+ cells more numerous, in long-lived donors than in aged donors. There was a strong correlation between TCR beta diversity and naive T cell percentage.

In this sample, this clonotype turned up once. Its matching antigen is unknown. Staff drew around 10 milliliters of peripheral blood from each donor. A sample-barcoded 5' primer and a J-beta primer mix were used in a second PCR of roughly 7 to 11 cycles. Each sample yielded at least 3 million CDR3-containing paired-end reads. TCRdb analysed the 5' RACE reads with MiXCR anew, one entry per CDR3 protein. The table shows about 1,800,000 distinct CDR3 sequences, with 28% occurring only once. This sequence was found in a woman in her 30s in good health. Material for sequencing was blood.

The CDR3 here is CASAREAGLLNEQFF. The CDR3 DNA follows: TGTGCTAGTGCCCGAGAAGCGGGGTTACTCAATGAGCAGTTCTTC. The chain employs TRBV12-5 and TRBJ2-1, with TRBD2 matching over 7 bases. The CDR3 loop spans 15 amino acids. From germline, CDR1 is LGHNT and CDR2 FRNRAP. With 7 bases clipped from V and 6 bases from J, the junction kept 12 bases outside the gene matches.